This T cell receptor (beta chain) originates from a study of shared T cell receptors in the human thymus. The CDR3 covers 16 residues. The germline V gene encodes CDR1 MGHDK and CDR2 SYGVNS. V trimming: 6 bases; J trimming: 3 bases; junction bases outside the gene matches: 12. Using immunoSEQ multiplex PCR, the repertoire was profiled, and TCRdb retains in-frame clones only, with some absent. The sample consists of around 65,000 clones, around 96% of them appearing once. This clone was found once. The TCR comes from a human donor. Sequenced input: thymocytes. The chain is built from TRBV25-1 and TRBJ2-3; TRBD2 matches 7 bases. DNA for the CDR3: TGTGCCAGCAGGGGTACTAGGGAGGGTAGGACAGATACGCAGTATTTT. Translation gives CASRGTREGRTDTQYF.